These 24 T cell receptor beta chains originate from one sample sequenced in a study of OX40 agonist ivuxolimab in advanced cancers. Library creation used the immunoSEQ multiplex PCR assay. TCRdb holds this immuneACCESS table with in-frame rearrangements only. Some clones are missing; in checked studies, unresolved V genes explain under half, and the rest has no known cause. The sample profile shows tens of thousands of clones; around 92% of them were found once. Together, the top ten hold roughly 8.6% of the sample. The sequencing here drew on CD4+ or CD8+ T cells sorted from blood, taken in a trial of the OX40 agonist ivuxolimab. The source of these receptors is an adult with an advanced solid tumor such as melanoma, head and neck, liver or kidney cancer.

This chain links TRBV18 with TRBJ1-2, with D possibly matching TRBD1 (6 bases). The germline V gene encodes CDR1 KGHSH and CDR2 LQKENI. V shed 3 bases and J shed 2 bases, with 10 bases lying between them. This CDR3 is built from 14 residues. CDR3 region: CASSPPDRNYGYTF. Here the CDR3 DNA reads TGTGCCAGCTCACCCCCGGACAGAAACTATGGCTACACCTTC.

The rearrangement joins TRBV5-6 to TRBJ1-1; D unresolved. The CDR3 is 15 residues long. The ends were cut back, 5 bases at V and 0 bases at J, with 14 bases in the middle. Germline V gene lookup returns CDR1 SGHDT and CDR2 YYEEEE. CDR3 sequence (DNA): TGTGCCAGCAGTCTGGTCGGGGTAATGAACACTGAAGCTTTCTTT. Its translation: CASSLVGVMNTEAFF.

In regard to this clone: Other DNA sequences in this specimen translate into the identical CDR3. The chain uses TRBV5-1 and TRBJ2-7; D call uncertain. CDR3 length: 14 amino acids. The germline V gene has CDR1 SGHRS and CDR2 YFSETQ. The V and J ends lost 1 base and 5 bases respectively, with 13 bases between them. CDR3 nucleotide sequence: TGCGCCAGCAGCTTGAAGTGGGCCCCTGACGAGCAGTACTTC. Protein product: CASSLKWAPDEQYF.

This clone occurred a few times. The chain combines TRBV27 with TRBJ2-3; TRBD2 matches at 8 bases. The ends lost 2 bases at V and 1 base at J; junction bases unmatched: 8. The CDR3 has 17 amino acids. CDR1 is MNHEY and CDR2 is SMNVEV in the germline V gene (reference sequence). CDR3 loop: CASSLLTSGGGTDTQYF. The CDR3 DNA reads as TGTGCCAGCAGTTTACTTACGTCCGGGGGGGGCACAGATACGCAGTATTTT.

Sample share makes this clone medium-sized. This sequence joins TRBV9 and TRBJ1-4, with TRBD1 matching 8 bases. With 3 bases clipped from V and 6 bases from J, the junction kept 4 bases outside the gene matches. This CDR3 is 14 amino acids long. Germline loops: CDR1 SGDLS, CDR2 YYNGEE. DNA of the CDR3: TGTGCCAGCAGCGCGACAGGGGTGCATGAAAAACTGTTTTTT. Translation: CASSATGVHEKLFF.

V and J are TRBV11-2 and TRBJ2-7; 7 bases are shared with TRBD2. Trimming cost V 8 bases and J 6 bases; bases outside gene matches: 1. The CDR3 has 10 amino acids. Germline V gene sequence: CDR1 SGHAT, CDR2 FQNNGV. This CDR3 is CASGGGEQYF. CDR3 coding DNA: TGTGCCAGCGGGGGGGGCGAGCAGTACTTC.

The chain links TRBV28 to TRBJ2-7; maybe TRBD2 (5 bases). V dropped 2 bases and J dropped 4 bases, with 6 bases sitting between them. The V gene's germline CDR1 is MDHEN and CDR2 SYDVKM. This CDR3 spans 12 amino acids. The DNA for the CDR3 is TGTGCCAGCAGTTTACGAGGGTACGAGCAGTACTTC. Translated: CASSLRGYEQYF.

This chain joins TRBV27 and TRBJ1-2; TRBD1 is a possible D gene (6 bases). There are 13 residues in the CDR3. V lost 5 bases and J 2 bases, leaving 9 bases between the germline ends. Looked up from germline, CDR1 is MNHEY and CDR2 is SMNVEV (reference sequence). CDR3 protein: CASSVQGNYGYTF. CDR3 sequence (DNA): TGTGCCAGCAGTGTACAGGGCAACTATGGCTACACCTTC.

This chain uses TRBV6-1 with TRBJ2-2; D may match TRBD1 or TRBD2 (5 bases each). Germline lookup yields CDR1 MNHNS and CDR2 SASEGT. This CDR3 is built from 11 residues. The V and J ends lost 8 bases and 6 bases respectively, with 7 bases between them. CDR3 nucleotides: TGTGCCAGCCTGGGGGCCGGGGAGCTGTTTTTT. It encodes CASLGAGELFF.

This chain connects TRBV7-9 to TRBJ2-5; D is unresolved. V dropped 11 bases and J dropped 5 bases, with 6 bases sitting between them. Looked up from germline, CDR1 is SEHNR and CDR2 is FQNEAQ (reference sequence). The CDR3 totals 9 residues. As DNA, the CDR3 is TGTGCCGTCAGGGAGACCCAGTACTTC. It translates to CAVRETQYF.

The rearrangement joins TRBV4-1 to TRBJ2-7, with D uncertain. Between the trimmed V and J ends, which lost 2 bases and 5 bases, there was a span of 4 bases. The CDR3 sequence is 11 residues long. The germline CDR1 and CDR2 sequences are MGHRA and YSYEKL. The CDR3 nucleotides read TGCGCCAGCAGCCAATATGACGAGCAGTACTTC. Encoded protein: CASSQYDEQYF.

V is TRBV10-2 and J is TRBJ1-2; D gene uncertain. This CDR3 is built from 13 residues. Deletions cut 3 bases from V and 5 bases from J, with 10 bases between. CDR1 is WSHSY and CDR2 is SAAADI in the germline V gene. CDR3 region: CASSDSFAYGYTF. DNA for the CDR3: TGCGCCAGCAGTGACAGTTTTGCGTATGGCTACACCTTC.

The CDR3 region is CASKASGGIEQFF. The CDR3 bases are TGTGCCAGTAAGGCTAGCGGGGGGATTGAGCAGTTCTTC. The chain is built from TRBV19 and TRBJ2-1, with TRBD2 matching 11 bases. After removal of 7 bases from V and 9 bases from J, the junction contained 5 bases not matched to a gene. Germline values: CDR1 LNHDA, CDR2 SQIVND (reference sequence). The CDR3 loop spans 13 amino acids.

The CDR3 sequence is CASSPRDTIDNNQPQHF. The CDR3, as DNA: TGTGCCAGCAGTCCCCGGGATACAATCGATAACAATCAGCCCCAGCATTTT. The rearrangement links TRBV25-1 to TRBJ1-5; D is uncertain. V gave up 5 bases and J gave up 3 bases, with 20 bases separating them. The germline V gene encodes CDR1 MGHDK and CDR2 SYGVNS. The CDR3 is 17 residues long.

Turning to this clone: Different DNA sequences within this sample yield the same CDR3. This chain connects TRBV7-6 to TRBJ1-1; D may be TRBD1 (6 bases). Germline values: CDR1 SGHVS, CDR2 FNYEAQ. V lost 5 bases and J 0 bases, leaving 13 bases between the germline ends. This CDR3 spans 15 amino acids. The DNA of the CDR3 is TGTGCCAGCAGCACAGGGACGCACATGAACACTGAAGCTTTCTTT. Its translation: CASSTGTHMNTEAFF. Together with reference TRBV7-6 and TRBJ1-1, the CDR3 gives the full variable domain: GAGVSQSPRYKVTKRGQDVALRCDPISGHVSLYWYRQALGQGPEFLTYFNYEAQQDKSGLPNDRFSAERPEGSISTLTIQRTEQRDSAMYRCASSTGTHMNTEAFFGQGTRLTVV.

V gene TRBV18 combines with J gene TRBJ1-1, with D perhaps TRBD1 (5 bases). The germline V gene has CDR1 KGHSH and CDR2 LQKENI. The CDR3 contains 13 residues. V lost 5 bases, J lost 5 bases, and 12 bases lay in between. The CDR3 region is CASSSPGGTEAFF. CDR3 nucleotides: TGTGCCAGCTCATCGCCGGGGGGGACTGAAGCTTTCTTT.

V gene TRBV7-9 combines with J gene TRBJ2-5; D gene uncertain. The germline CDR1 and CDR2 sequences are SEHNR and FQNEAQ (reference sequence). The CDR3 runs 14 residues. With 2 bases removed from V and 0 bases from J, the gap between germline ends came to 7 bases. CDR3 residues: CASSLRWDQETQYF. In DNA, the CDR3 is TGTGCCAGCAGCTTAAGGTGGGACCAAGAGACCCAGTACTTC.

The CDR3 protein is CASSLSDRGPYEQYF. The CDR3 region has the DNA TGTGCCAGCAGTTTATCAGACAGGGGGCCATACGAGCAGTACTTC. V gene TRBV27 combines with J gene TRBJ2-7; 10 nucleotides line up with TRBD1. V trimming: 0 bases; J trimming: 4 bases; junction bases outside the gene matches: 3. This CDR3 has 15 amino acids. The V gene's germline CDR1 is MNHEY and CDR2 SMNVEV (reference sequence).

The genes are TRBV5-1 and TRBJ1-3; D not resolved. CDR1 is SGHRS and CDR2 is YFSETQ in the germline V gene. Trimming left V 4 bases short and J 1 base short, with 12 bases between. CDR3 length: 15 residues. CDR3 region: CASSPGAGSGNTIYF. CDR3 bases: TGCGCCAGCAGCCCCGGCGCGGGTTCTGGAAACACCATATATTTT.

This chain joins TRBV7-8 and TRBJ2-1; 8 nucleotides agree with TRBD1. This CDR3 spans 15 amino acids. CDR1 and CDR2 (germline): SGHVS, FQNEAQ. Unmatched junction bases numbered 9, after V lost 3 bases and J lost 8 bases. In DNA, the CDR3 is TGTGCCAGCAGCTTGGAGACAGGGGTCGGTTATGAGCAGTTCTTC. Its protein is CASSLETGVGYEQFF.

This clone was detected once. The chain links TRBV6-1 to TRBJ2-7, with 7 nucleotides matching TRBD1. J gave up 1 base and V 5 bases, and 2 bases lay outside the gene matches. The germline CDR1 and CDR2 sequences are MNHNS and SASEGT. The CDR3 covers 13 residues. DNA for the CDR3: TGTGCCAGCAGTCAGACAGGGTCCTACGAGCAGTACTTC. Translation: CASSQTGSYEQYF.

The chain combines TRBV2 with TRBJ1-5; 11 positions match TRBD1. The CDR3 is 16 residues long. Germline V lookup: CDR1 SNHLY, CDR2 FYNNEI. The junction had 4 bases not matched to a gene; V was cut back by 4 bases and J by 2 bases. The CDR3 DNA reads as TGTGCCAGCAGTGGGGGACAGGGGGTAGGCAATCAGCCCCAGCATTTT. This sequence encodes CASSGGQGVGNQPQHF.

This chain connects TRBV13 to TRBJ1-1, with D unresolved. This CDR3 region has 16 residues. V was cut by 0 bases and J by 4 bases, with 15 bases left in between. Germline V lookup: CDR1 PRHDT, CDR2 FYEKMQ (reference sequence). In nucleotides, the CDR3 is TGTGCCAGCAGCTTAGGGGGCCACAACTGGGGCACTGAAGCTTTCTTT. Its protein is CASSLGGHNWGTEAFF.

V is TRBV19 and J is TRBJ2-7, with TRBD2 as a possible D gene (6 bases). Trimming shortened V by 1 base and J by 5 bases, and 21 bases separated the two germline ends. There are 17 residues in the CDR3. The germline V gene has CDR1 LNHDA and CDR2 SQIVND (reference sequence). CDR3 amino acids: CASSIALREPSRDEQYF. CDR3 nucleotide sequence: TGTGCCAGTAGTATAGCCCTCCGGGAGCCAAGTCGTGACGAGCAGTACTTC.